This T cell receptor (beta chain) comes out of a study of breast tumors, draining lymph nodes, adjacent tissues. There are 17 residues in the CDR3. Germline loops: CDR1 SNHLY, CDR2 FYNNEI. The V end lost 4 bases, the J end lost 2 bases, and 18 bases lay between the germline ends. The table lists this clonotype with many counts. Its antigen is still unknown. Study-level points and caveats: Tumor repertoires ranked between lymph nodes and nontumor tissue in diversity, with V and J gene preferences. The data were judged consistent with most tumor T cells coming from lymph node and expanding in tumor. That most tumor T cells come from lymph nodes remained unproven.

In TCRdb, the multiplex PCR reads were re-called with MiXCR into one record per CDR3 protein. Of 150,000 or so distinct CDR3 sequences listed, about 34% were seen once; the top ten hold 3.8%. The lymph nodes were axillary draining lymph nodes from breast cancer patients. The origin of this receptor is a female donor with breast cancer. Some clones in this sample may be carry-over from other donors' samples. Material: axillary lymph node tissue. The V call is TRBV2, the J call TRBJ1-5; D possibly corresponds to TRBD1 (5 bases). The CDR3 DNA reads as TGTGCCAGCAGTGGACAGAGAGGGAATAGACGCAATCAGCCCCAGCATTTT. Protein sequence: CASSGQRGNRRNQPQHF. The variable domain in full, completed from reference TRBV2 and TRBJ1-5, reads EPEVTQTPSHQVTQMGQEVILRCVPISNHLYFYWYRQILGQKVEFLVSFYNNEISEKSEIFDDQFSVERPDGSNFTLKIRSTKLEDSAMYFCASSGQRGNRRNQPQHFGDGTRLSIL.